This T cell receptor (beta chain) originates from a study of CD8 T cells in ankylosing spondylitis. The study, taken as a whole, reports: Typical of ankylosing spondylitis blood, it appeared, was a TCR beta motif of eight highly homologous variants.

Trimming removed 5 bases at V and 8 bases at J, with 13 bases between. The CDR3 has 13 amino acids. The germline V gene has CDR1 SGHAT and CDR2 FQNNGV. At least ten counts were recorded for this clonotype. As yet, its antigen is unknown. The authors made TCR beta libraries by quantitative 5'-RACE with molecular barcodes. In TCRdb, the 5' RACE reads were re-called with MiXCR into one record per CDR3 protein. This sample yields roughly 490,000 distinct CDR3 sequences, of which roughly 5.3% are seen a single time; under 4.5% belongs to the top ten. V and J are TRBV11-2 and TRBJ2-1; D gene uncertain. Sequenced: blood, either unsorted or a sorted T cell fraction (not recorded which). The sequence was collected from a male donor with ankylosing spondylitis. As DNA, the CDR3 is TGTGCCAGCAGCCAAAGCCCAAGCTATGAGCAGTTCTTC. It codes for CASSQSPSYEQFF.